This T cell receptor beta chain was captured by sequencing in a study of T cells in Graves' hyperthyroidism and ophthalmopathy. Study at large: The authors collected peripheral blood at initial diagnosis, before any treatment. Study observations and caveats: Most thyroid-expanded clonotypes above 0.001 were also found in blood.

This clonotype was counted ten times or more. Its antigen is not identified. Germline assignment: CDR1 DFQATT and CDR2 SNEGSKA (reference sequence). Trimming at V came to 3 bases and at J to 2 bases, leaving 3 bases not matched to a gene. The CDR3 length is 14 residues. RNA transcripts yielded amplified TCR beta CDR3 regions. Carried out on the TCR CDR3, a first-round RT-PCR used the HTBI primer set. TCRdb reprocessed the multiplex PCR reads via MiXCR and lists one record per CDR3 protein. The data show roughly 420,000 distinct CDR3 sequences, approximately 15% seen once. Uncontrolled infection, other autoimmune disease, pregnancy and lactation each barred patients from inclusion.

Material for sequencing was blood. The receptor was isolated from a woman aged 18-29 years with Graves' hyperthyroidism. The chain couples TRBV20-1 to TRBJ2-7; 11 nucleotides line up with TRBD2. CDR3 coding DNA: TGCAGTGCTAGTTTTAGCGGGAGGGCCTACGAGCAGTACTTC. This sequence encodes CSASFSGRAYEQYF.